The present entry profiles one T cell receptor (beta chain) with its context. As yet, its antigen is unknown. The PCR had 60 Vbeta and 13 Jbeta primers. Here immunoSEQ multiplex PCR was the method, and the copy in TCRdb shows in-frame clones only, minus some. The sample yields about 120,000 clones, around two thirds seen once. These data are taken from a study of cytomegalovirus exposure and HLA in healthy donors. For the study at large: Unique TCRs from HLA-typed donors, 85 million to 100 million of them, were held in an early data release.

V was clipped by 4 bases and J by 1 base, with 7 bases between them. Germline-derived CDR1 and CDR2 are MGHRA and YSYEKL. This CDR3 is 13 amino acids long. Notes on the study in general: Several of the most significant clusters were apparently associated with common viral pathogens in a later analysis. Analysis was carried out at a later point, and it linked a missense DCLRE1C variant to TCR beta V- and J-gene trimming. Many donors shared some public TCRs, even though most TCR sequences were rare.

This TCR was recovered from a woman in her forties in good health and CMV-seropositive. The sample consisted of PBMCs. The J gene is TRBJ2-5, the V gene TRBV4-1; D unresolved. The CDR3 reads CASSPQSQETQYF. CDR3 nucleotide sequence: TGCGCCAGCAGCCCACAGAGCCAAGAGACCCAGTACTTC.